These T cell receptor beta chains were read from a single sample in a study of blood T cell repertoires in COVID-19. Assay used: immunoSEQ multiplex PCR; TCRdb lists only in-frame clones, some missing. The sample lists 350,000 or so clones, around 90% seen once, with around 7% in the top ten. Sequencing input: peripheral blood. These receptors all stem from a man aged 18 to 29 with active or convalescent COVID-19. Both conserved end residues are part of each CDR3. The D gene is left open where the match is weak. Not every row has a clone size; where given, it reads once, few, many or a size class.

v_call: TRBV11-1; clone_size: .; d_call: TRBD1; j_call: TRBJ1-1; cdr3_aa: CASSAERTGRTEAFF; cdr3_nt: TGTGCCAGCAGCGCAGAACGGACAGGGAGGACTGAAGCTTTCTTT
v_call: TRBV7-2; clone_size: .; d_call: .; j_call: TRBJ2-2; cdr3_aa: CASSFFGSGELFF; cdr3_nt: TGTGCCAGCAGCTTTTTCGGGAGCGGGGAGCTGTTTTTT
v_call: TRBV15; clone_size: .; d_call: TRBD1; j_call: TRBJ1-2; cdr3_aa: CATSRGRDRSYTF; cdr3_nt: TGTGCCACCAGCAGAGGCCGGGACAGAAGCTACACCTTC
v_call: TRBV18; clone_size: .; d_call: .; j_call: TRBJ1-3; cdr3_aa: CASSPPTAENTIYF; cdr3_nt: TGTGCCAGCTCACCACCGACAGCCGAAAACACCATATATTTT
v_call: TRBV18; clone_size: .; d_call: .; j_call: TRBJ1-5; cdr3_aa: CASSPIPQGGNQPQHF; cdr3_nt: TGTGCCAGCTCACCCATCCCCCAGGGTGGCAATCAGCCCCAGCATTTT
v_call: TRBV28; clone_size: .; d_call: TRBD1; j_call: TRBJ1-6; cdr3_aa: CASSRGQGRTYNSPLHF; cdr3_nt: TGTGCCAGCAGTCGAGGACAGGGAAGGACCTATAATTCACCCCTCCACTTT
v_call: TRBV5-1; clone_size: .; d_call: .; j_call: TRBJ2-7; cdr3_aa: CASSLTGLHQEQYF; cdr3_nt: TGCGCCAGCAGCTTGACAGGGCTCCACCAGGAGCAGTACTTC
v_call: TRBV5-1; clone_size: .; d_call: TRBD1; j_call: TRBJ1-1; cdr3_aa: CASSFQGVNTEAFF; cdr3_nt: TGCGCCAGCAGCTTCCAGGGGGTGAACACTGAAGCTTTCTTT
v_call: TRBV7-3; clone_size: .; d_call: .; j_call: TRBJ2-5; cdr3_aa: CASSLTSQGGETQYF; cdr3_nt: TGTGCCAGCAGCTTAACTTCACAGGGAGGGGAGACCCAGTACTTC
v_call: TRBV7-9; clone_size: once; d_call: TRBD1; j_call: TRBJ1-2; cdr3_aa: CASSLPTDRGSYGYTF; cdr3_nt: TGTGCCAGCAGCTTACCGACGGACAGGGGATCCTATGGCTACACCTTC
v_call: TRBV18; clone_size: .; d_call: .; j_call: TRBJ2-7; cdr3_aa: CASSPGGGTYEQYF; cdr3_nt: TGTGCCAGCTCCCCCGGAGGGGGCACCTACGAGCAGTACTTC
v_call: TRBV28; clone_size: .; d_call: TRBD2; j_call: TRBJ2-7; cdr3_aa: CASSSIRGGSSYEQYF; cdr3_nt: TGTGCCAGCAGTTCCATCCGGGGGGGGAGCTCCTACGAGCAGTACTTC
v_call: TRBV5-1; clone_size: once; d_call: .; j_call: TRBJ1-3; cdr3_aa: CASSLDTATGNTIYF; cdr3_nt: TGCGCCAGCAGCTTGGATACAGCCACTGGAAACACCATATATTTT
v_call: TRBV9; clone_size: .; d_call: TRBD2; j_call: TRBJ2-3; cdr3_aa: CASSVVAGGPADTQYF; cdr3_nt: TGTGCCAGCAGCGTTGTAGCGGGGGGGCCCGCAGATACGCAGTATTTT
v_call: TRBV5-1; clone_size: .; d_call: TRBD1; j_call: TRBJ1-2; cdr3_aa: CASSIDRGYYGYTF; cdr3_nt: TGCGCCAGCAGCATAGACAGGGGGTACTATGGCTACACCTTC
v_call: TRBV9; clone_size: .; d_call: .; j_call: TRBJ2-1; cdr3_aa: CASSWTDPTDLSYNEQFF; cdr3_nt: TGTGCCAGCAGTTGGACAGATCCAACAGACCTCTCCTACAATGAGCAGTTCTTC
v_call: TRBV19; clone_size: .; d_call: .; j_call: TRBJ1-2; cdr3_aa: CASSIGGVGYGYTF; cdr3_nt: TGTGCCAGTAGTATTGGGGGGGTCGGCTATGGCTACACCTTC
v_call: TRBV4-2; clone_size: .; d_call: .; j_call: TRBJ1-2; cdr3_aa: CASSQVGANYGYTF; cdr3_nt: TGTGCCAGCAGCCAAGTGGGGGCAAACTATGGCTACACCTTC
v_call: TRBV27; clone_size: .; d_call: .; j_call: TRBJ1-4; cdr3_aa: CASSSQGLGEKLFF; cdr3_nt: TGTGCCAGCAGTTCCCAGGGACTAGGTGAAAAACTGTTTTTT
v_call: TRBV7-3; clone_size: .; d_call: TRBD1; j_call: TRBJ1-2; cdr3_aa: CASSPGGTGVGYTF; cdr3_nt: TGTGCCAGCAGCCCCGGTGGGACAGGGGTGGGCTACACCTTC
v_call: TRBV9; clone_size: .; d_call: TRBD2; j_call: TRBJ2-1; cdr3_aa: CASSLLAGGPNEQFF; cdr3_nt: TGTGCCAGCAGCTTGTTAGCGGGAGGACCCAATGAGCAGTTCTTC
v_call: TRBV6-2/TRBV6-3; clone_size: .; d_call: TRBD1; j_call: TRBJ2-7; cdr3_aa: CASSPGTGVEQYF; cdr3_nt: TGTGCCAGCAGCCCCGGGACAGGGGTCGAGCAGTACTTC
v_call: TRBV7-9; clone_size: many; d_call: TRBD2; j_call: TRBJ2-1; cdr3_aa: CASSEIKGLAGVNEQFF; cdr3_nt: TGTGCCAGCAGCGAGATTAAGGGACTAGCGGGGGTCAATGAGCAGTTCTTC
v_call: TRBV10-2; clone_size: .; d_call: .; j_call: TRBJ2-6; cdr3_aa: CASSEFWVGGANVLTF; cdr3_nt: TGCGCCAGCAGTGAGTTTTGGGTTGGTGGGGCCAACGTGCTGACTTTC
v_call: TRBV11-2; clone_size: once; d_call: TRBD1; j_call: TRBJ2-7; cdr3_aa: CASSLRVGGLYEQYF; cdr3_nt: TGTGCCAGCAGCTTACGGGTAGGGGGCCTCTACGAGCAGTACTTC
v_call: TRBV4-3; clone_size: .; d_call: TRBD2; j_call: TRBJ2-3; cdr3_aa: CASSQDMAGVDTQYF; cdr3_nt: TGCGCCAGCAGCCAAGATATGGCGGGGGTAGATACGCAGTATTTT
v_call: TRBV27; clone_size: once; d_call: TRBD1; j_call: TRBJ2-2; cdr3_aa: CASNPNRGSGELFF; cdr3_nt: TGTGCCAGCAACCCTAACAGGGGTAGCGGGGAGCTGTTTTTT
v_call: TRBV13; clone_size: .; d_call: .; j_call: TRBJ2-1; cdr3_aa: CASSLRSLYNEQFF; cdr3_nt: TGTGCCAGCAGCTTAAGGAGCTTATACAATGAGCAGTTCTTC
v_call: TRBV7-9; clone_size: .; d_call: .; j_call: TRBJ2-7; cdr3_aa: CASSFVAGGGTYEQYF; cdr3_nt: TGTGCCAGCAGTTTTGTGGCCGGTGGGGGGACCTACGAGCAGTACTTC
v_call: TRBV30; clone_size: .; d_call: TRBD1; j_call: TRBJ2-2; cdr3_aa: CAWSVGTGITGELFF; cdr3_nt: TGTGCCTGGAGTGTAGGGACAGGGATCACCGGGGAGCTGTTTTTT
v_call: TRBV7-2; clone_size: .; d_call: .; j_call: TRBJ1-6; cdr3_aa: CASSHRGHGPKASPLHF; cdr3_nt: TGTGCCAGCAGCCACAGAGGGCACGGACCGAAGGCTTCACCCCTCCACTTT
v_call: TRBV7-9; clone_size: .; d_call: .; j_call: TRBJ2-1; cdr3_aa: CASSSGLYNEQFF; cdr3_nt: TGTGCCAGCAGCTCGGGATTATACAATGAGCAGTTCTTC
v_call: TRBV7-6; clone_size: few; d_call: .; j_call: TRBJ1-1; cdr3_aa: CASSSSRGVNTEAFF; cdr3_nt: TGTGCCAGCAGCTCTAGCCGGGGTGTGAACACTGAAGCTTTCTTT
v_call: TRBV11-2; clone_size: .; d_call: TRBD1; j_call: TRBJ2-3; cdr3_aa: CASSSGQGAKFYDTQYF; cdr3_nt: TGTGCCAGCAGCTCGGGACAGGGGGCGAAGTTTTACGATACGCAGTATTTT
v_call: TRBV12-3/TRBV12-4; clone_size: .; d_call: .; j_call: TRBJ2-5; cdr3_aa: CASTGGGLETQYF; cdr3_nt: TGTGCCAGCACCGGGGGAGGTCTGGAGACCCAGTACTTC
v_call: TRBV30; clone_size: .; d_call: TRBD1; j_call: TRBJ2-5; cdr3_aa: CAWSLWTGMKTQYF; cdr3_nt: TGTGCCTGGAGTTTATGGACAGGGATGAAGACCCAGTACTTC